Below are 30 T cell receptor beta chains sequenced from a single sample in a study of cytomegalovirus exposure and HLA in healthy donors (dated by TCRdb to 2016 to 2017). The library relied on the immunoSEQ multiplex PCR assay. For the multiplex PCR, a mixture combining 60 forward primers for TCR Vbeta segments and 13 reverse primers for TCR Jbeta segments was used. This is the immuneACCESS table as TCRdb keeps it, with only in-frame sequences that have V and J called. A part of the clones is gone; compared with another copy, unresolved V genes explain less than half, and the rest is unexplained. The sample table lists approximately 160,000 clones, about four fifths of them with a count of one. The top ten hold less than 9% of the sample. Sequenced input: PBMCs. The receptor set was obtained from a male donor in good health and CMV-seropositive.

The V gene is TRBV7-9, the J gene TRBJ1-2; 7 nucleotides align to TRBD1. CDR1 and CDR2 from the germline V gene are SEHNR and FQNEAQ (reference sequence). The CDR3 length is 13 residues. J lost 5 bases, V lost 5 bases, and 5 bases had no gene match. The CDR3 nucleotides are TGTGCCAGCAGCCAGGGACAGAGATATGGCTACACCTTC. This gives the protein CASSQGQRYGYTF.

The chain is built from TRBV11-1 and TRBJ2-3; TRBD2 aligns across 7 bases. The CDR3 has 16 residues. Germline lookup yields CDR1 SGHAT and CDR2 FQDESV (reference sequence). V lost 1 base, J lost 1 base, and 5 bases stayed unmatched. This chain's CDR3 is CASSLEGGGGTDTQYF. In nucleotides, the CDR3 is TGTGCCAGCAGCTTAGAGGGCGGGGGTGGCACAGATACGCAGTATTTT.

The V gene is TRBV5-1, the J gene TRBJ2-3; maybe TRBD2 (6 bases). CDR1 and CDR2 (germline): SGHRS, YFSETQ. V was clipped by 4 bases and J by 2 bases, with 17 bases between them. The CDR3 totals 16 residues. CDR3 region: CASSMKIGSDTDTQYF. CDR3 DNA sequence: TGCGCCAGCAGCATGAAAATCGGGAGCGACACAGATACGCAGTATTTT.

The chain recombines TRBV11-2 with TRBJ2-5; 10 bases align to TRBD2. Germline V CDR1 and CDR2: SGHAT, FQNNGV. This CDR3 comprises 18 residues. V was pared by 1 base and J by 2 bases, with 10 bases of the junction left unmatched. The CDR3 here is CASSLVGSSGGSQETQYF. The CDR3 DNA sequence: TGTGCCAGCAGCTTAGTAGGGAGTAGCGGGGGGTCACAAGAGACCCAGTACTTC.

This chain joins TRBV10-2 and TRBJ2-7; the match to TRBD1 covers 9 bases. With V trimmed by 8 bases and J by 2 bases, 1 base remained unmatched. Germline loops: CDR1 WSHSY, CDR2 SAAADI. There are 12 residues in the CDR3. DNA for the CDR3: TGCGCCAGCGGGACAGGGCCCTACGAGCAGTACTTC. Translating it yields CASGTGPYEQYF.

The chain is built from TRBV27 and TRBJ1-2; 7 bases fit TRBD1. The CDR3 contains 14 residues. Germline CDR1 reads MNHEY; CDR2 reads SMNVEV (reference sequence). V shed 1 base and J 6 bases; nucleotides not matched to a gene: 5. CDR3 DNA: TGTGCCAGCAGTTTATGGGGACAGTCGAATGGCTACACCTTC. Its protein product is CASSLWGQSNGYTF.

The chain carries TRBV29-1 and TRBJ1-2; D may be TRBD1 (6 bases). This CDR3 region has 13 residues. Germline CDR1 and CDR2: SQVTM and ANQGSEA. The V and J ends lost 3 bases and 6 bases respectively, with 14 bases between them. DNA for the CDR3: TGCAGCGTTGACGGGGGGCGCGGTGATGGCTACACCTTC. This translates into CSVDGGRGDGYTF.

The rearrangement uses TRBV2 and TRBJ2-5, with D uncertain. V dropped 11 bases and J dropped 2 bases, with 12 bases sitting between them. Germline V CDR1 and CDR2: SNHLY, FYNNEI. The CDR3 extends over 12 amino acids. CDR3 bases: TGTGCCGGAGCCGTGGCACAAGAGACCCAGTACTTC. Residues: CAGAVAQETQYF.

This clone was seen a few times. The V gene is TRBV4-1, the J gene TRBJ1-3; no firm D call. Germline V gene sequence: CDR1 MGHRA, CDR2 YSYEKL. CDR3 length: 14 residues. V lost 2 bases and J lost 8, with 13 bases in between. In DNA, the CDR3 is TGCGCCAGCAGCCAACCCGTAGAAGCATACACCATATATTTT. Translation gives CASSQPVEAYTIYF.

This sequence joins TRBV6-5 and TRBJ2-2; D gene uncertain. Germline loops: CDR1 MNHEY, CDR2 SVGAGI. The V and J ends lost 6 bases and 6 bases respectively, with 5 bases between them. The CDR3 runs 11 residues. CDR3 in amino acids: CASSRSGELFF. The CDR3 DNA sequence: TGTGCCAGCAGCAGATCCGGGGAGCTGTTTTTT.

The V call is TRBV11-2, the J call TRBJ1-2; D remains unclear. The CDR3 is 13 amino acids. The germline V and J ends were trimmed by 2 bases and 4 bases, with 8 bases remaining between them. Germline loops: CDR1 SGHAT, CDR2 FQNNGV. CDR3 nucleotides: TGTGCCAGCAGCTTATCGAGGTCCTATGGCTACACCTTC. Its translation is CASSLSRSYGYTF.

The V and J genes are TRBV30 and TRBJ2-1, with no clear D. Germline assignment: CDR1 GTSNPN and CDR2 SVGIG (reference sequence). The CDR3 spans 14 residues. V lost 5 bases, J lost 5 bases, and 16 bases lay in between. The CDR3 protein is CAWSMRRRNNEQFF. In DNA, the CDR3 is TGTGCCTGGTCCATGAGGCGGCGTAACAATGAGCAGTTCTTC.

The CDR3 is CASRKQGAHNSPLHF. CDR3 coding DNA: TGTGCCAGCAGGAAACAGGGGGCGCATAATTCACCCCTCCACTTT. This chain links TRBV11-3 with TRBJ1-6, with 9 bases lining up with TRBD1. Unmatched junction bases numbered 5, after V lost 6 bases and J lost 5 bases. Germline loops: CDR1 SGHNT, CDR2 YENEEA. This CDR3 comprises 15 residues.

V usage is TRBV6-5 and J usage is TRBJ1-5; a weak D match, TRBD1 (6 bases). Germline V lookup: CDR1 MNHEY, CDR2 SVGAGI. Trimming shortened V by 4 bases and J by 0 bases, and 10 bases separated the two germline ends. The CDR3 has 15 amino acids. The CDR3, as DNA: TGTGCCAGCAGTTTAGGACAGTATAGCAATCAGCCCCAGCATTTT. The encoded protein is CASSLGQYSNQPQHF.

The V call is TRBV4-2, the J call TRBJ2-3; 11 nucleotides line up with TRBD2. CDR1 LGHNA and CDR2 YNFKEQ come from the germline V gene. This CDR3 spans 17 amino acids. J was trimmed by 5 bases and V by 0 bases; bases with no gene match: 7. Here the CDR3 reads CASSQDIAGGPVDTQYF. CDR3 bases: TGTGCCAGCAGCCAAGATATAGCGGGGGGGCCGGTAGATACGCAGTATTTT.

The gene calls are TRBV7-2 and TRBJ1-2; maybe TRBD1 (5 bases). Trimming removed 0 bases from V and 0 bases from J, with 8 bases in between. The CDR3 is made up of 15 amino acids. Germline assignment: CDR1 SGHTA and CDR2 FQGNSA. The CDR3 DNA sequence: TGTGCCAGCAGCTTAGCGGGGGGGACTAACTATGGCTACACCTTC. It specifies CASSLAGGTNYGYTF.

V usage is TRBV11-2 and J usage is TRBJ1-1; 9 positions agree with TRBD1. Trimming cost V 5 bases and J 8 bases; bases outside gene matches: 6. The CDR3 loop spans 13 amino acids. CDR1 SGHAT and CDR2 FQNNGV come from the germline V gene. The CDR3 loop is CASSRPGTGEAFF. The DNA for the CDR3 is TGTGCCAGCAGCCGCCCGGGGACAGGGGAAGCTTTCTTT.

This chain uses TRBV6-5 with TRBJ1-4; the match to TRBD1 covers 8 bases. The V gene's germline CDR1 is MNHEY and CDR2 SVGAGI. Losses at the gene ends were 10 bases for V and 7 bases for J; bases not matched to a gene: 11. The CDR3 is made up of 14 amino acids. The CDR3 DNA follows: TGTGCCACCCGACCAGGGGGCTCGATTGAAAAACTGTTTTTT. Protein product: CATRPGGSIEKLFF.

The chain couples TRBV27 to TRBJ1-2; TRBD1 matches at 8 bases. Germline V gene lookup returns CDR1 MNHEY and CDR2 SMNVEV (reference sequence). V gave up 1 base and J gave up 2 bases; unmatched junction bases: 9. CDR3 size: 17 residues. The DNA of the CDR3 is TGTGCCAGCAGTTTATTGAGGGACAGGCCTAGGAACTATGGCTACACCTTC. This codes for CASSLLRDRPRNYGYTF.

The chain couples TRBV30 to TRBJ1-2; the match to TRBD1 covers 11 bases. The CDR3 length is 16 residues. Germline loops: CDR1 GTSNPN, CDR2 SVGIG (reference sequence). Unmatched junction bases numbered 12, after V lost 5 bases and J lost 4 bases. The chain's CDR3 is CAWLPGTGGSSYGYTF. DNA for the CDR3: TGTGCCTGGCTTCCCGGGACAGGGGGAAGTTCCTATGGCTACACCTTC. Variable domain in full (rest from reference TRBV30 and TRBJ1-2): SQTIHQWPATLVQPVGSPLSLECTVEGTSNPNLYWYRQAAGRGLQLLFYSVGIGQISSEVPQNLSASRPQDRQFILSSKKLLLSDSGFYLCAWLPGTGGSSYGYTFGSGTRLTVV.

This chain connects TRBV12-5 to TRBJ1-3; weak D call: TRBD1 (6 bases). CDR3 length: 14 residues. V was shortened by 3 bases and J by 4 bases, with 10 bases between the two germline ends. Germline V lookup: CDR1 LGHNT, CDR2 FRNRAP. Here the CDR3 DNA reads TGTGCTAGTGGTTTCGGGGGGCTCGGAAACACCATATATTTT. Encoded protein: CASGFGGLGNTIYF.

The V call is TRBV4-1, the J call TRBJ2-1; 10 nucleotides align to TRBD2. There are 16 residues in the CDR3. Losses at the gene ends were 2 bases for V and 7 bases for J; bases not matched to a gene: 8. Germline assignment: CDR1 MGHRA and CDR2 YSYEKL. The CDR3 spells CASSQPTSGVGNEQFF. The CDR3 DNA follows: TGCGCCAGCAGCCAACCTACTAGCGGGGTTGGGAATGAGCAGTTCTTC.

The chain links TRBV11-2 to TRBJ2-1; 8 bases are shared with TRBD2. The germline V gene encodes CDR1 SGHAT and CDR2 FQNNGV. The CDR3 spans 15 residues. The V gene end was trimmed by 4 bases and the J gene end by 7 bases; junction bases not matched to a gene: 9. The CDR3 loop is CASSSTAGAWNEQFF. DNA for the CDR3: TGTGCCAGCAGCTCCACAGCGGGGGCATGGAATGAGCAGTTCTTC. The variable domain in full, completed from reference TRBV11-2 and TRBJ2-1, reads EAGVAQSPRYKIIEKRQSVAFWCNPISGHATLYWYQQILGQGPKLLIQFQNNGVVDDSQLPKDRFSAERLKGVDSTLKIQPAKLEDSAVYLCASSSTAGAWNEQFFGPGTRLTVL.

The chain employs TRBV19 and TRBJ1-1, with D unresolved. Germline V gives CDR1 LNHDA, CDR2 SQIVND (reference sequence). The CDR3 sequence is 13 residues long. The V end was cut by 3 bases, the J end by 4 bases, with 9 bases between. CDR3 loop: CASSIGGLTEAFF. In DNA, the CDR3 is TGTGCCAGTAGTATCGGCGGTCTCACTGAAGCTTTCTTT.

The chain employs TRBV6-1 and TRBJ2-2; TRBD1 aligns across 7 bases. The CDR3 loop spans 15 amino acids. After removal of 7 bases from V and 4 bases from J, the junction contained 9 bases not matched to a gene. The V gene's germline CDR1 is MNHNS and CDR2 SASEGT. CDR3 coding DNA: TGTGCCAGCACCAGAAGTAAGGGGGCCACCGGGGAGCTGTTTTTT. Translating gives CASTRSKGATGELFF.

This chain uses TRBV19 with TRBJ1-6; 11 bases match TRBD1. Germline V gene data show CDR1 as LNHDA and CDR2 as SQIVND (reference sequence). The CDR3 contains 16 residues. Losses at the gene ends were 7 bases for V and 9 bases for J; bases not matched to a gene: 11. The CDR3 spells CASTDRGLLKSSPLHF. The DNA of the CDR3 is TGTGCCAGTACGGACAGGGGGCTCCTCAAAAGTTCACCCCTCCACTTT.

V usage is TRBV9 and J usage is TRBJ2-1; tentatively, D is TRBD2 (5 bases). CDR3 length: 14 residues. The germline V and J ends were trimmed by 2 bases and 6 bases, with 12 bases remaining between them. In germline, CDR1 is SGDLS, CDR2 YYNGEE. The chain's CDR3 is CASSVEGYPNEQFF. In DNA form, the CDR3 reads TGTGCCAGCAGCGTTGAGGGTTATCCCAATGAGCAGTTCTTC.

V and J are TRBV30 and TRBJ1-1; D not certain. Germline CDR1 and CDR2: GTSNPN and SVGIG (reference sequence). Deletions cut 1 base from V and 4 bases from J, with 13 bases between. This CDR3 spans 14 amino acids. In DNA, the CDR3 is TGTGCCTGGAGTGACCCCGGGAGGGTCACTGAAGCTTTCTTT. Protein product: CAWSDPGRVTEAFF.

The chain is built from TRBV6-4 and TRBJ2-1, with TRBD2 identical over 9 bases. The V and J ends lost 4 bases and 3 bases, in that order; junction bases with no gene match: 4. CDR1 is MRHNA, CDR2 SNTAGT, per germline. The CDR3 is 15 residues long. The CDR3 spells CASSAASGDYNEQFF. In DNA form, the CDR3 reads TGTGCCAGCAGTGCGGCTAGCGGGGACTACAATGAGCAGTTCTTC.

Regarding this clone: The same CDR3 can be traced to other DNA sequences in this sample. This sequence joins TRBV7-3 and TRBJ1-1; TRBD1 agrees at 7 bases. This CDR3 comprises 13 residues. The V segment lost 1 base and the J segment 4 bases; nucleotides outside the gene matches: 0. CDR1 SGHTA and CDR2 FQGTGA come from the germline V gene. The CDR3, as DNA: TGTGCCAGCAGCTTAAGACAGGGCACTGAAGCTTTCTTT. This translates into CASSLRQGTEAFF.